This is a list of T cell receptor beta chains from one sample in a study of T cells in tumors after PD-1 blockade. Here immunoSEQ multiplex PCR was the method, and the copy in TCRdb shows in-frame clones only, minus some. The sample comprises roughly 59,000 clones, about 80% of which are singletons, and 13% rests with the top ten. Sequencing used PBMCs, obtained before anti-PD-1 treatment. Every receptor here comes from a human donor with basal cell carcinoma. Each CDR3 is given with its conserved first and last residue. Fields, in order: J gene, clone size, D gene, V gene, CDR3 DNA, CDR3 protein. D genes are given only for firm matches. The size entry is marked missing in some rows and otherwise reads once, few, many or a size class.

j_call: TRBJ2-2
clone_size: .
d_call: .
v_call: TRBV2
cdr3_nt: TGTGCCAGCAGAAATAGCGGGGAGCTGTTTTTT
cdr3_aa: CASRNSGELFF

j_call: TRBJ1-6
clone_size: .
d_call: TRBD1
v_call: TRBV5-1
cdr3_nt: TGCGCCAGCAGCCCGGACAGGGAACGTCGCAATTCACCCCTCCACTTT
cdr3_aa: CASSPDRERRNSPLHF

j_call: TRBJ2-1
clone_size: .
d_call: TRBD1
v_call: TRBV27
cdr3_nt: TGTGCCAGCAGTCCACAGGGGGCTGGGAACAATGAGCAGTTCTTC
cdr3_aa: CASSPQGAGNNEQFF

j_call: TRBJ1-1
clone_size: .
d_call: .
v_call: TRBV15
cdr3_nt: TGTGCCACCAGCAGGTCAACAGTGAACACTGAAGCTTTCTTT
cdr3_aa: CATSRSTVNTEAFF

j_call: TRBJ1-5
clone_size: .
d_call: TRBD1
v_call: TRBV7-9
cdr3_nt: TGTGCCAGCAGCCTAAAAGGGGGCCAGCCCCAGCATTTT
cdr3_aa: CASSLKGGQPQHF

j_call: TRBJ2-7
clone_size: .
d_call: TRBD2
v_call: TRBV4-1
cdr3_nt: TGCGCCAGCAGCCAAGATCGAGCTAGCGGGGGGGGATACGAGCAGTACTTC
cdr3_aa: CASSQDRASGGGYEQYF

j_call: TRBJ2-1
clone_size: .
d_call: .
v_call: TRBV30
cdr3_nt: TGTGCCTGGAGAAAGACTCTAAATGAGCAGTTCTTC
cdr3_aa: CAWRKTLNEQFF

j_call: TRBJ1-2
clone_size: .
d_call: .
v_call: TRBV25-1
cdr3_nt: TGTGCCAGCAGTGAAGACAGACAGAATGGCTACACCTTC
cdr3_aa: CASSEDRQNGYTF

j_call: TRBJ1-6
clone_size: .
d_call: .
v_call: TRBV7-9
cdr3_nt: TGTGCCAGCAGCTTAGGCCAGGGGTTCTATAATTCACCCCTCCACTTT
cdr3_aa: CASSLGQGFYNSPLHF

j_call: TRBJ1-6
clone_size: few
d_call: .
v_call: TRBV12-3/TRBV12-4
cdr3_nt: TGTGCCAGCACCATTAGGGATTCACCCCTCCACTTT
cdr3_aa: CASTIRDSPLHF

j_call: TRBJ1-5
clone_size: .
d_call: .
v_call: TRBV5-1
cdr3_nt: TGCGCCAGCAGCTTGGATGGGGGCAATCAGCCCCAGCATTTT
cdr3_aa: CASSLDGGNQPQHF

j_call: TRBJ2-2
clone_size: .
d_call: .
v_call: TRBV9
cdr3_nt: TGTGCCAGCAGCATTCGGGACACCGCGAACACCGGGGAGCTGTTTTTT
cdr3_aa: CASSIRDTANTGELFF

j_call: TRBJ2-2
clone_size: .
d_call: .
v_call: TRBV6-1
cdr3_nt: TGTGCCAGCAGTGACCAGACACCCCGGACCGGGGAGCTGTTTTTT
cdr3_aa: CASSDQTPRTGELFF

j_call: TRBJ1-2
clone_size: few
d_call: .
v_call: TRBV27
cdr3_nt: TGTGCCAGCAGGAACAGGGTTAGAGGCCGAGGGGGCTATGGCTACACCTTC
cdr3_aa: CASRNRVRGRGGYGYTF

j_call: TRBJ2-7
clone_size: .
d_call: .
v_call: TRBV6-5
cdr3_nt: TGTGCCAGCAGAAGCCCCAGGGGTTCCTACGAGCAGTACTTC
cdr3_aa: CASRSPRGSYEQYF

j_call: TRBJ1-1
clone_size: .
d_call: TRBD1
v_call: TRBV6-1
cdr3_nt: TGTGCCAGCAGTGAATTTGAAGGACAGGGGGACACTGAAGCTTTCTTT
cdr3_aa: CASSEFEGQGDTEAFF

j_call: TRBJ2-2
clone_size: few
d_call: .
v_call: TRBV19
cdr3_nt: TGTGCCAGTTATCCGGGACAGAACACCGGGGAGCTGTTTTTT
cdr3_aa: CASYPGQNTGELFF

j_call: TRBJ1-2
clone_size: .
d_call: TRBD1
v_call: TRBV6-5
cdr3_nt: TGTGCCAGCAGAGAGGGGGCTGTCGCTAACTATGGCTACACCTTC
cdr3_aa: CASREGAVANYGYTF

j_call: TRBJ1-5
clone_size: .
d_call: .
v_call: TRBV19
cdr3_nt: TGTGCCAGTAGTATATGGTCGGAGAAGAGTCAGCCCCAGCATTTT
cdr3_aa: CASSIWSEKSQPQHF

j_call: TRBJ1-4
clone_size: .
d_call: .
v_call: TRBV28
cdr3_nt: TGTGCCAGCAGTCATGAAAAACTGTTTTTT
cdr3_aa: CASSHEKLFF

j_call: TRBJ2-5
clone_size: .
d_call: .
v_call: TRBV5-1
cdr3_nt: TGCGCCAGCTCCCGAACGGGGGAGTGGGAATGGGGAGAGACCCAGTACTTC
cdr3_aa: CASSRTGEWEWGETQYF

j_call: TRBJ2-5
clone_size: .
d_call: TRBD2
v_call: TRBV30
cdr3_nt: TGTGCCTGGAGTATACTAGCGGGGGGGCAGGAGACCCAGTACTTC
cdr3_aa: CAWSILAGGQETQYF

j_call: TRBJ1-5
clone_size: few
d_call: .
v_call: TRBV3-1/TRBV3-2
cdr3_nt: TGTGCCAGCAGCGCGCACAGGGCCGCTCAGCCCCAGCATTTT
cdr3_aa: CASSAHRAAQPQHF

j_call: TRBJ2-2
clone_size: .
d_call: TRBD1
v_call: TRBV19
cdr3_nt: TGTGCCAGTAGCCGAGAACACAGGGGCACCGGGGAGCTGTTTTTT
cdr3_aa: CASSREHRGTGELFF

j_call: TRBJ1-5
clone_size: once
d_call: .
v_call: TRBV5-8
cdr3_nt: TGTGCCAGCAGCTTGGAGGGGAGTGGGGTTAGCAATCAGCCCCAGCATTTT
cdr3_aa: CASSLEGSGVSNQPQHF

j_call: TRBJ2-1
clone_size: .
d_call: .
v_call: TRBV7-5
cdr3_nt: TGTGCCAGAAGCTTAGGTTTAGCGAGCTCCTACAATGAGCAGTTCTTC
cdr3_aa: CARSLGLASSYNEQFF

j_call: TRBJ2-1
clone_size: .
d_call: TRBD2
v_call: TRBV7-6
cdr3_nt: TGTGCCAGCAGCTTAGAACTAGCGCCCGGATACAATGAGCAGTTCTTC
cdr3_aa: CASSLELAPGYNEQFF

j_call: TRBJ2-2
clone_size: once
d_call: .
v_call: TRBV7-3
cdr3_nt: TGTGCCAGCAGCCTTGGACGGGGAGGCACCGGGGAGCTGTTTTTT
cdr3_aa: CASSLGRGGTGELFF